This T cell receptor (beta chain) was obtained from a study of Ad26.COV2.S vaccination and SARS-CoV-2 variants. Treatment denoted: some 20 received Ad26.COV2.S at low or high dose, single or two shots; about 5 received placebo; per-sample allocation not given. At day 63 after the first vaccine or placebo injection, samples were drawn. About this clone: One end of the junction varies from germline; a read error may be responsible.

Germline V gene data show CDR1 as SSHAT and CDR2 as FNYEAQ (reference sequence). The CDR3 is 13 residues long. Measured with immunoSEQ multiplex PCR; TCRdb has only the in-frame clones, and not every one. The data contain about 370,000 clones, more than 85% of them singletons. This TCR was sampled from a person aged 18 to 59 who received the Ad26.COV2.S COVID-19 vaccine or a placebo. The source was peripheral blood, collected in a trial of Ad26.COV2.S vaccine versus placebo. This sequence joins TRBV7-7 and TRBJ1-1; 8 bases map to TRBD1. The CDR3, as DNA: TGTGCTAGCAGCGAGGACAGGGACACTGAAGCTTTCTTT. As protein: CASSEDRDTEAFF.